This is a list of T cell receptor beta chains from one sample in a study of blood T cells in healthy people across ages. Each CDR3 protein is one row after TCRdb ran MiXCR on the 5' RACE reads. The table includes hundreds of thousands of distinct CDR3 sequences, 21% detected once. The sequenced sample was blood. These receptors came from a man aged 65 to 79 in good health. The CDR3 runs from the conserved cysteine through the conserved F or W. The order of the fields is D gene, V gene, clone size, J gene, CDR3 protein, CDR3 DNA. D genes are given only for firm matches. The listing skips clone size in some rows; elsewhere it reads once, few, many or a size class.

D: .; V: TRBV2; size: few; J: TRBJ2-1; CDR3: CASSPSIEQFF; DNA: TGTGCCAGCAGCCCCAGCATTGAGCAGTTCTTC
D: .; V: TRBV29-1; size: .; J: TRBJ2-1; CDR3: CSVEGTGVSYNEQFF; DNA: TGCAGCGTTGAGGGAACGGGAGTCTCCTACAATGAGCAGTTCTTC
D: .; V: TRBV18; size: .; J: TRBJ2-5; CDR3: CASSTNQAGETQYF; DNA: TGTGCCAGCTCCACCAACCAGGCCGGGGAGACCCAGTACTTC
D: .; V: TRBV5-1; size: .; J: TRBJ2-1; CDR3: CASSLAMEQYNEQFF; DNA: TGCGCCAGCAGCTTGGCCATGGAACAGTACAATGAGCAGTTCTTC
D: .; V: TRBV25-1; size: .; J: TRBJ2-1; CDR3: CASSELDIQGEQFF; DNA: TGTGCCAGCAGTGAATTGGACATCCAAGGGGAGCAGTTCTTC
D: TRBD1; V: TRBV5-1; size: .; J: TRBJ1-1; CDR3: CASSLDRGTNTEAFF; DNA: TGCGCCAGCAGCTTGGACAGGGGGACGAACACTGAAGCTTTCTTT
D: .; V: TRBV5-1; size: .; J: TRBJ1-4; CDR3: CASSADGATNEKLFF; DNA: TGCGCCAGCAGCGCGGACGGCGCAACTAATGAAAAACTGTTTTTT
D: TRBD2; V: TRBV20-1; size: .; J: TRBJ2-3; CDR3: CSARSLAVTDTQYF; DNA: TGCAGTGCTAGAAGCCTAGCGGTAACAGATACGCAGTATTTT
D: .; V: TRBV27; size: few; J: TRBJ2-7; CDR3: CASSSPLRTYEQYF; DNA: TGTGCCAGCAGTTCGCCCTTAAGGACCTACGAGCAGTACTTC
D: TRBD2; V: TRBV29-1; size: .; J: TRBJ2-3; CDR3: CSGSRGGTDTQYF; DNA: TGCAGCGGTAGTAGGGGAGGGACAGATACGCAGTATTTT
D: TRBD1; V: TRBV28; size: many; J: TRBJ1-2; CDR3: CASSLSIGTGGLGRYGYTF; DNA: TGTGCCAGCAGTTTATCCATCGGGACAGGGGGTCTTGGGCGCTATGGCTACACCTTC
D: TRBD1; V: TRBV20-1; size: .; J: TRBJ2-5; CDR3: CSARDGTAIQETQYF; DNA: TGCAGTGCTAGAGATGGGACAGCTATTCAAGAGACCCAGTACTTC
D: TRBD2; V: TRBV6-1; size: few; J: TRBJ2-1; CDR3: CASSSGDAYNEQFF; DNA: TGTGCCAGCTCTAGCGGAGATGCCTACAATGAGCAGTTCTTC